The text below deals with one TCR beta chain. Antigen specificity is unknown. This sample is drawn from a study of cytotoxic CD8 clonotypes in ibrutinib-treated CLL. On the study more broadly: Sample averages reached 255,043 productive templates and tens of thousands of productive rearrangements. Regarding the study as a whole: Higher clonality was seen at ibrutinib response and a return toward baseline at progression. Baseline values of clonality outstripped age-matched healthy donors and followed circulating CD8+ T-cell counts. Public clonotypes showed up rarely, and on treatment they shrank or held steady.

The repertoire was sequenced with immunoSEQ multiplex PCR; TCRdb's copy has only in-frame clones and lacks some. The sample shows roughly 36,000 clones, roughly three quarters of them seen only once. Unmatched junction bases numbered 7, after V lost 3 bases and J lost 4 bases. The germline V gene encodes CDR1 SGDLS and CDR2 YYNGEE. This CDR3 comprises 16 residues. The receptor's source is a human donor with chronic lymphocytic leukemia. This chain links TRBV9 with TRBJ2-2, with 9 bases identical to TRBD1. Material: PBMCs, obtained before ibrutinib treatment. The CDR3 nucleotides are TGTGCCAGCAGCGCGACGGGACAGGGCTCCACCGGGGAGCTGTTTTTT. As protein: CASSATGQGSTGELFF. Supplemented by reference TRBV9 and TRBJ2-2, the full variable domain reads DSGVTQTPKHLITATGQRVTLRCSPRSGDLSVYWYQQSLDQGLQFLIQYYNGEERAKGNILERFSAQQFPDLHSELNLSSLELGDSALYFCASSATGQGSTGELFFGEGSRLTVL.